Presented here are 25 T cell receptor beta chains from one specimen sequenced in a study of blood T cell repertoires in COVID-19. The protocol was immunoSEQ multiplex PCR, while the TCRdb copy is restricted to in-frame clones and leaves out a portion. The sample lists 30,000 to 35,000 clones; approximately 82% were seen once. Sequenced material: peripheral blood. Receptors originate from a woman aged 60-70 years with acute or convalescent COVID-19.

This clone was seen only a few times. CDR3 DNA: TGTGCCAGCAGTGAACTGGGGGCGGGAGACACTGAAGCTTTCTTT. It encodes CASSELGAGDTEAFF. The chain is built from TRBV2 and TRBJ1-1; D may be TRBD1 (6 bases). This CDR3 comprises 15 residues. Trimming took off 2 bases at V and 3 bases at J, with 13 bases between the two ends. Germline loops: CDR1 SNHLY, CDR2 FYNNEI.

The chain couples TRBV28 to TRBJ1-4; 10 nucleotides line up with TRBD1. Unmatched junction bases numbered 4, after V lost 4 bases and J lost 8 bases. Germline CDR1 reads MDHEN; CDR2 reads SYDVKM. The CDR3 consists of 14 residues. The CDR3 DNA follows: TGTGCCAGCAGTTGGGGACAGGGGAGAGAAAAACTGTTTTTT. It translates to CASSWGQGREKLFF.

The rearrangement joins TRBV5-1 to TRBJ2-2; 7 positions match TRBD1. The germline V gene has CDR1 SGHRS and CDR2 YFSETQ. V shed 5 bases and J 3 bases; nucleotides not matched to a gene: 4. This CDR3 is 14 amino acids long. DNA of the CDR3: TGCGCCAGCAGACCCCAGGGGGACACCGGGGAGCTGTTTTTT. It translates to CASRPQGDTGELFF.

V usage is TRBV18 and J usage is TRBJ1-6; possibly TRBD1 for D (6 bases). The V gene's germline CDR1 is KGHSH and CDR2 LQKENI. This CDR3 is built from 16 residues. V gave up 0 bases and J gave up 10 bases, with 16 bases separating them. The chain's CDR3 is CASSPPAGAQGSPLHF. In DNA, the CDR3 is TGTGCCAGCTCACCACCCGCGGGGGCCCAGGGATCACCCCTCCACTTT.

The chain carries TRBV5-1 and TRBJ2-7; D call uncertain. There are 15 residues in the CDR3. Germline CDR1 is SGHRS and CDR2 is YFSETQ. V was cut by 0 bases and J by 2 bases, with 12 bases left in between. The CDR3 DNA sequence: TGCGCCAGCAGCTTGGGGGCCGGCTGGACCTACGAGCAGTACTTC. This encodes CASSLGAGWTYEQYF.

The chain uses TRBV7-2 and TRBJ1-2; 10 bases are shared with TRBD1. The J segment lost 9 bases and the V segment lost 7 bases, leaving 11 bases of the junction unmatched. The CDR3 loop spans 14 amino acids. From germline, CDR1 is SGHTA and CDR2 FQGNSA. CDR3 nucleotide sequence: TGTGCCAGCAACAAAATGACAGGGGGCTTGAGCTACACCTTC. Translated, it gives CASNKMTGGLSYTF. The whole variable domain, remainder taken from reference TRBV7-2 and TRBJ1-2, is GAGVSQSPSNKVTEKGKDVELRCDPISGHTALYWYRQSLGQGLEFLIYFQGNSAPDKSGLPSDRFSAERTGGSVSTLTIQRTQQEDSAVYLCASNKMTGGLSYTFGSGTRLTVV.

The chain joins TRBV7-9 to TRBJ2-6; no reliable D call. Per the germline V gene, CDR1 is SEHNR and CDR2 is FQNEAQ (reference sequence). The CDR3 contains 17 residues. V lost 1 base and J lost 0, with 10 bases in between. The DNA for the CDR3 is TGTGCCAGCAGCTTAGGGCACGCACGCTCTGGGGCCAACGTCCTGACTTTC. It encodes CASSLGHARSGANVLTF.

V and J are TRBV21-1 and TRBJ1-1; TRBD1 is the table's D call and was not checked against the DNA. TRBV21-1 is assigned pseudogene status. This CDR3 has 17 amino acids. As DNA, the CDR3 is TGTGCCAGCAGCACAGGACAGGGGGAGACCATGAACACTGAAGCTTTCTTT. Protein: CASSTGQGETMNTEAFF.

This chain links TRBV5-1 with TRBJ2-7; 10 bases are shared with TRBD1. Per germline, CDR1 SGHRS and CDR2 YFSETQ. V lost 4 bases and J lost 3; bases outside the gene matches: 7. The CDR3 sequence is 15 residues long. CDR3 protein: CASSPGDRGYYEQYF. The CDR3 coding sequence is TGCGCCAGCAGCCCGGGGGACAGGGGTTACTACGAGCAGTACTTC. The full variable domain, with the rest looked up from reference TRBV5-1 and TRBJ2-7, is KAGVTQTPRYLIKTRGQQVTLSCSPISGHRSVSWYQQTPGQGLQFLFEYFSETQRNKGNFPGRFSGRQFSNSRSEMNVSTLELGDSALYLCASSPGDRGYYEQYFGPGTRLTVT.

The genes are TRBV5-8 and TRBJ2-6; TRBD1 is a possible D gene (6 bases). This CDR3 contains 16 residues. V dropped 2 bases and J dropped 3 bases, with 12 bases sitting between them. Germline V lookup: CDR1 SGHTS, CDR2 YDEGEE. CDR3 region: CASSFEQGVGANVLTF. Here the CDR3 DNA reads TGTGCCAGCAGCTTTGAACAGGGTGTTGGGGCCAACGTCCTGACTTTC.

A single count supports this clone. The chain combines TRBV3-1 (or the pseudogene TRBV3-2) with TRBJ2-5; D gene unclear. Germline CDR1 LGHDT, CDR2 YNNKEL (reference sequence). The ends were cut back, 0 bases at V and 7 bases at J, with 12 bases in the middle. This CDR3 contains 14 residues. The CDR3 DNA follows: TGTGCCAGCAGCCAAGAGGCAGGATTAGGGACCCAGTACTTC. It translates to CASSQEAGLGTQYF.

The chain has TRBV24-1 and TRBJ1-2; TRBD1 might be the D (5 bases). Trimming left V 4 bases short and J 4 bases short, with 12 bases between. From germline, CDR1 is KGHDR and CDR2 SFDVKD. CDR3 size: 14 residues. The chain's CDR3 is CATSDPRGLYGYTF. CDR3 DNA: TGTGCCACCAGTGACCCTCGGGGACTCTATGGCTACACCTTC.

This rearrangement joins TRBV6-5 to TRBJ1-2; D remains unclear. The V and J ends lost 0 bases and 3 bases respectively, with 11 bases between them. This CDR3 has 15 amino acids. Germline values: CDR1 MNHEY, CDR2 SVGAGI. The CDR3 loop is CASSYSIGSYYGYTF. Here the CDR3 DNA reads TGTGCCAGCAGTTACTCCATCGGGTCATACTATGGCTACACCTTC.

V and J are TRBV5-1 and TRBJ2-7; 9 positions match TRBD1. V shed 0 bases and J 5 bases; nucleotides not matched to a gene: 3. Germline V gene lookup returns CDR1 SGHRS and CDR2 YFSETQ. The CDR3 loop spans 14 amino acids. In DNA, the CDR3 is TGCGCCAGCAGCTTGGTACAGGGGGCTAACGAGCAGTACTTC. Its translation: CASSLVQGANEQYF. Filled out from reference TRBV5-1 and TRBJ2-7, the complete variable domain reads KAGVTQTPRYLIKTRGQQVTLSCSPISGHRSVSWYQQTPGQGLQFLFEYFSETQRNKGNFPGRFSGRQFSNSRSEMNVSTLELGDSALYLCASSLVQGANEQYFGPGTRLTVT.

This clone has just a few counts. This chain links TRBV10-1 with TRBJ2-1, with D perhaps TRBD1 (5 bases). Trimming removed 3 bases from V and 10 bases from J, with 16 bases in between. CDR3 length: 14 residues. Looked up from germline, CDR1 is WNHNN and CDR2 is SYGVQD (reference sequence). This CDR3 is CASSERHTGAEQFF. The CDR3 bases are TGCGCCAGCAGTGAAAGGCACACAGGAGCCGAGCAGTTCTTC.

CDR3 region: CASGRYNGNTIYF. In nucleotides, the CDR3 is TGTGCCAGCGGCAGGTACAATGGAAACACCATATATTTT. The chain employs TRBV7-2 and TRBJ1-3; D gene ambiguous. CDR1 is SGHTA and CDR2 is FQGNSA in the germline V gene. The germline V and J ends were trimmed by 8 bases and 3 bases, with 11 bases remaining between them. The CDR3 loop spans 13 amino acids.

This chain uses TRBV30 with TRBJ2-7; the match to TRBD1 covers 7 bases. Germline V gene sequence: CDR1 GTSNPN, CDR2 SVGIG (reference sequence). There are 12 residues in the CDR3. Here the CDR3 reads CATGEFGYEQYF. The DNA of the CDR3 is TGTGCTACAGGGGAGTTTGGATACGAGCAGTACTTC.

The chain uses TRBV5-1 and TRBJ1-5; no definite D call. Per germline, CDR1 SGHRS and CDR2 YFSETQ. The CDR3 is 17 amino acids. Trimming removed 6 bases at V and 6 bases at J, with 25 bases between. In DNA form, the CDR3 reads TGCGCCAGCACGGGGTATACTCGGGCCCTTGCCCTTCAGCCCCAGCATTTT. Amino acids: CASTGYTRALALQPQHF.

In its sample, this clone was seen a few times. The J gene is TRBJ1-5, the V gene TRBV30; the match to TRBD1 covers 8 bases. The CDR3 totals 14 residues. Losses at the gene ends were 0 bases for V and 6 bases for J; bases not matched to a gene: 4. The V gene's germline CDR1 is GTSNPN and CDR2 SVGIG (reference sequence). CDR3 nucleotide sequence: TGTGCCTGGAGTGTACAGGGGGGGGGTCAGCCCCAGCATTTT. Amino acids: CAWSVQGGGQPQHF.

V and J are TRBV7-2 and TRBJ1-3, with no clear D. The germline V gene encodes CDR1 SGHTA and CDR2 FQGNSA. The length of the CDR3 is 16 residues. V dropped 0 bases and J dropped 3 bases, with 12 bases sitting between them. This CDR3 reads CASSLAGEGGGNTIYF. For the CDR3, the DNA is TGTGCCAGCAGCTTAGCCGGGGAGGGCGGTGGAAACACCATATATTTT. Combining the CDR3 with reference TRBV7-2 and TRBJ1-3 gives the whole variable domain GAGVSQSPSNKVTEKGKDVELRCDPISGHTALYWYRQSLGQGLEFLIYFQGNSAPDKSGLPSDRFSAERTGGSVSTLTIQRTQQEDSAVYLCASSLAGEGGGNTIYFGEGSWLTVV.

The chain links TRBV6-6 to TRBJ2-3, with 11 bases fitting TRBD2. The germline CDR1 and CDR2 sequences are MNHNY and SVGAGI (reference sequence). The CDR3 totals 16 residues. Trimming took 6 bases from V and 0 from J; bases not matched to a gene: 5. CDR3 coding DNA: TGTGCCAGCAGACGACTAGCGGGGACTAGCACAGATACGCAGTATTTT. As protein: CASRRLAGTSTDTQYF.

The rearrangement links TRBV19 to TRBJ1-4, with unresolved D. This CDR3 spans 15 amino acids. CDR1 LNHDA and CDR2 SQIVND come from the germline V gene (reference sequence). Trimming left V 4 bases short and J 0 bases short, with 9 bases between. The CDR3 nucleotides read TGTGCCAGTAGTACCTACAGTGCAACTAATGAAAAACTGTTTTTT. It translates to CASSTYSATNEKLFF.

J is TRBJ2-7 and V is TRBV10-3; the match to TRBD1 covers 9 bases. The CDR3 runs 14 residues. The ends lost 6 bases at V and 7 bases at J; junction bases unmatched: 10. CDR1 is ENHRY, CDR2 SYGVKD, per germline. As DNA, the CDR3 is TGTGCCATCAGCGGACAGGGGCGGACTGAAGAGCAGTACTTC. Its translation: CAISGQGRTEEQYF.

The chain uses TRBV10-3 and TRBJ2-3; the D gene is possibly TRBD2 (6 bases). The CDR3 extends over 14 amino acids. In germline, CDR1 is ENHRY, CDR2 SYGVKD. Trimming took off 5 bases at V and 0 bases at J, with 9 bases between the two ends. The DNA for the CDR3 is TGTGCCATCAGTTCCGGGACTAGCACAGATACGCAGTATTTT. As protein: CAISSGTSTDTQYF.

J is TRBJ2-1 and V is TRBV7-9; 13 nucleotides match TRBD2. The CDR3 has 14 residues. V was clipped by 5 bases and J by 15 bases; unmatched bases: 10. Germline V gene data show CDR1 as SEHNR and CDR2 as FQNEAQ (reference sequence). DNA of the CDR3: TGTGCCAGCAGCCCCGTGACTAGCGGGGGGCTAATGTTCTTC. It encodes CASSPVTSGGLMFF.